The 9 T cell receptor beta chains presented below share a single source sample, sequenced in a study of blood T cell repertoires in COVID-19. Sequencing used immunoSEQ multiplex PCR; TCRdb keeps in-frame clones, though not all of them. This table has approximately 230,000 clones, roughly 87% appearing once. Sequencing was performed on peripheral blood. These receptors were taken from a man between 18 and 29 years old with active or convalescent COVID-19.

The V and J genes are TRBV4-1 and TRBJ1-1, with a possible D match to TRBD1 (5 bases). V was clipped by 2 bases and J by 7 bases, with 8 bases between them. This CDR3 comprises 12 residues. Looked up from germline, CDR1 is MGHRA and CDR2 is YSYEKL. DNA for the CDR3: TGCGCCAGCAGCCAATCGGGGGGTGAAGCTTTCTTT. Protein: CASSQSGGEAFF.

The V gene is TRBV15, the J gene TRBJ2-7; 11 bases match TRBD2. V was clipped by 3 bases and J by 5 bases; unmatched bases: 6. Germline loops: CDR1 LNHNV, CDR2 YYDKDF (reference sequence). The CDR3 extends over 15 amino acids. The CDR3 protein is CATSSVGLAVHEQYF. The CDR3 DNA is TGTGCCACCAGCAGTGTGGGACTAGCGGTTCACGAGCAGTACTTC.

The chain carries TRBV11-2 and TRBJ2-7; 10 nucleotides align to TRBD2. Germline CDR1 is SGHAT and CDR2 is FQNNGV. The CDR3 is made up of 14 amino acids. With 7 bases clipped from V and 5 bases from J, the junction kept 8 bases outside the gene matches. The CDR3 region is CASKWASGSNEQYF. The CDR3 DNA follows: TGTGCCAGCAAGTGGGCTAGCGGGAGTAACGAGCAGTACTTC.

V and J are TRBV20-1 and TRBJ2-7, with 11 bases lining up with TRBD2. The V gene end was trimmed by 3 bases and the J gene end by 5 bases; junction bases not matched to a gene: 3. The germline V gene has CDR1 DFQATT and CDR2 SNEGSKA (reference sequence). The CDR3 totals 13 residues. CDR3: CSASVTSGDEQYF. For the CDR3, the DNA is TGCAGTGCTAGTGTGACTAGCGGGGACGAGCAGTACTTC.

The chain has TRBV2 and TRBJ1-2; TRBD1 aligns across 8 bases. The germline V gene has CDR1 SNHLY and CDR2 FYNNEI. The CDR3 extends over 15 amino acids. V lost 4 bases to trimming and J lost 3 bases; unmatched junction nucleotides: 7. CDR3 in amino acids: CASSVQGARDYGYTF. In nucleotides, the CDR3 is TGTGCCAGCAGTGTTCAGGGGGCGAGGGACTATGGCTACACCTTC.

In nucleotides, the CDR3 is TGTGCTAGTGGTTTAAACAAAAATCAGCCCCAGCATTTT. Translated, it gives CASGLNKNQPQHF. The rearrangement uses TRBV12-5 and TRBJ1-5, with D unresolved. Between the trimmed V and J ends, which lost 3 bases and 4 bases, there was a span of 7 bases. Germline V gene data show CDR1 as LGHNT and CDR2 as FRNRAP. The CDR3 length is 13 residues.

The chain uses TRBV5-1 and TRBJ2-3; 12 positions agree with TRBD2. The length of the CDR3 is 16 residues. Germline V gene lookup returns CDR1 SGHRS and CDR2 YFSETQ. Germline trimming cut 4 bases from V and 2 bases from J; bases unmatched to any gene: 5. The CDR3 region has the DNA TGCGCCAGCAGCCTTTCTAGCGGGGGGGCCACAGATACGCAGTATTTT. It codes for CASSLSSGGATDTQYF.

The CDR3 nucleotides are TGTGCCAGTAGTATAGAGAGTTGGGCCCCCTCCTACGAGCAGTACTTC. This translates into CASSIESWAPSYEQYF. The chain has TRBV19 and TRBJ2-7; D uncertain. The CDR3 length is 16 residues. V gave up 0 bases and J gave up 0 bases, with 12 bases separating them. The germline gives CDR1 LNHDA, CDR2 SQIVND (reference sequence). Together with reference TRBV19 and TRBJ2-7, the CDR3 gives the full variable domain: DGGITQSPKYLFRKEGQNVTLSCEQNLNHDAMYWYRQDPGQGLRLIYYSQIVNDFQKGDIAEGYSVSREKKESFPLTVTSAQKNPTAFYLCASSIESWAPSYEQYFGPGTRLTVT.

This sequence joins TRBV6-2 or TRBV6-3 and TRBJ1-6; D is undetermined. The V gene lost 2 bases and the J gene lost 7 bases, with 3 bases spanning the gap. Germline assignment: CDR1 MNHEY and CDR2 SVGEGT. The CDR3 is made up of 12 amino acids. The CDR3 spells CASSYQNSPLHF. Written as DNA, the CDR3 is TGTGCCAGCAGTTACCAAAATTCACCCCTCCACTTT.